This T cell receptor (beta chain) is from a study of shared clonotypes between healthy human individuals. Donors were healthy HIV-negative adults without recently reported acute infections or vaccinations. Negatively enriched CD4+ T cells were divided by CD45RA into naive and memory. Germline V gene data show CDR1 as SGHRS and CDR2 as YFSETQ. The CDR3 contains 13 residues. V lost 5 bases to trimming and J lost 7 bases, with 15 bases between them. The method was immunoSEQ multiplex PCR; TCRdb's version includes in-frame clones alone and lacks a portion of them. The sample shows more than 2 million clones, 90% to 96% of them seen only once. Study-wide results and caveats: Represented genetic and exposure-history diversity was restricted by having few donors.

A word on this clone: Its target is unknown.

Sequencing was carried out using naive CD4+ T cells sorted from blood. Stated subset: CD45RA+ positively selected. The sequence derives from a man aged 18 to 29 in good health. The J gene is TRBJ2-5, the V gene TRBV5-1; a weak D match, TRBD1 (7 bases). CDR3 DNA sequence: TGCGCCAGCAGGAAGGGGCAGGGGGGGACCCAGTACTTC. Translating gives CASRKGQGGTQYF.